The rows below give T cell receptor beta chains drawn from one sample of a study of blood T cell repertoires in COVID-19. Using immunoSEQ multiplex PCR, the repertoire was profiled, and TCRdb retains in-frame clones only, with some absent. The sample has over 400,000 clones; roughly nine tenths are singletons. Material for sequencing was peripheral blood. These receptors all stem from a woman between 45 and 65 years old with COVID-19, enrolled during active disease. CDR3s leave out the opening cysteine and the closing phenylalanine or tryptophan. Fields, in order: V gene, J gene, CDR3 protein.

>TRBV5-1|TRBJ2-7
ASSPGTGPTYEQY
>TRBV13|TRBJ1-2
ASSRTGNYGYT
>TRBV19|TRBJ2-6
ASSRGTGGSGANVLT
>TRBV10-1|TRBJ2-5
ASSESPEETQY
>TRBV3-1/TRBV3-2|TRBJ2-7
ASSLMYEQY
>TRBV6-6|TRBJ2-3
ASTRDSQDTQY
>TRBV28|TRBJ1-5
ASRQGYGHQPQH
>TRBV5-4|TRBJ2-1
ASSWSGRISYNEQF
>TRBV6-5|TRBJ1-4
ASSLGQATNEKLF
>TRBV19|TRBJ2-3
ASRAPGLTTHTQY
>TRBV7-9|TRBJ2-7
ASRGSRDEQY
>TRBV30|TRBJ1-2
AWSVSRGSGYGYT
>TRBV2|TRBJ2-7
ASSDYYEQY
>TRBV9|TRBJ2-1
ASSVDPADRGDDGYNEQF
>TRBV3-1/TRBV3-2|TRBJ1-4
ASSQDYSGEKLF
>TRBV6-6|TRBJ2-2
ASRDTNTGELF
>TRBV4-1|TRBJ1-3
ASSQDRSDGNTIY
>TRBV11-2|TRBJ2-3
ASSLSGLGLADTDTQY
>TRBV30|TRBJ1-3
AWSPGNSGNTIY
>TRBV7-8|TRBJ1-1
ASSLGQGAQGTEAF
>TRBV5-1|TRBJ2-5
ASSWTVEAGGKETQY
>TRBV3-1/TRBV3-2|TRBJ1-2
ASSQDVGQVGGYT
>TRBV5-1|TRBJ1-1
ASSFGEVNTEAF
>TRBV3-1/TRBV3-2|TRBJ1-6
ASSQIQRNSPLH
>TRBV29-1|TRBJ1-5
SVGSVNQPQH
>TRBV28|TRBJ2-5
ASEAGGHETQY
>TRBV2|TRBJ1-1
ASSVSPRGKLAF